The entry that follows covers one TCR beta chain sequence. Its matching antigen is unknown. Division of CD4+ cells produced a CD45RA+ naive subset and a CD45RA-negative memory subset. The entry originates in a study of shared clonotypes between healthy human individuals. Study-level background: Each donor had three CD4 naive, three CD4 memory, two CD8 naive and one CD8 memory plate. Whole-study findings and limits: Exclusively blood specimens were collected; tissue repertoires likely differ. The generation probabilities recorded for non-shared clonotypes fell below those of clonotypes shared by all four donors.

CDR1 is LGHNA and CDR2 is YSLEER in the germline V gene. The CDR3 spans 14 residues. Trimming took 0 bases from V and 7 from J; bases not matched to a gene: 4. Method: immunoSEQ multiplex PCR; TCRdb's copy keeps in-frame clones and lacks some. This sample has about 1.1 million clones, with 77% found just once. The sequence derives from a young man in good health. Some clones in this sample may be carry-over from other donors' samples. The chain joins TRBV4-3 to TRBJ1-1, with 8 bases aligning to TRBD1. Sequenced: memory CD4+ T cells from PBMCs. Regarding subset: CD45RA-negative fraction. CDR3 region: CASSQERQGIEAFF. CDR3 DNA: TGCGCCAGCAGCCAAGAAAGACAGGGGATTGAAGCTTTCTTT.